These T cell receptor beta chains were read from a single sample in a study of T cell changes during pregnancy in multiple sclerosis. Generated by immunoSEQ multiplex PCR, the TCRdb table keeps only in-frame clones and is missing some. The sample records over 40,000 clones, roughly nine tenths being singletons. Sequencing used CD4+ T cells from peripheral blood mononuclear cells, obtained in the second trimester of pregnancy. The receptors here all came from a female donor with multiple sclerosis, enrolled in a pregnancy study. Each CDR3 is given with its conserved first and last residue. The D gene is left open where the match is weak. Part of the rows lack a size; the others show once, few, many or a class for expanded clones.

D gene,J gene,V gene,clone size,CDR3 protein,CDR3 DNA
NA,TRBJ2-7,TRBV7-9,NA,CASSPWTAREQYF,TGTGCCAGCAGCCCTTGGACAGCGAGGGAGCAGTACTTC
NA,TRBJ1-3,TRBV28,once,CATLFGNTIYF,TGTGCCACCCTCTTTGGAAACACCATATATTTT
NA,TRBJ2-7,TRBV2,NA,CASTLTGTSYEQYF,TGTGCCAGCACATTAACAGGTACCTCCTACGAGCAGTACTTC
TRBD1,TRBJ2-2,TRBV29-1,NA,CSARQGPVTGELFF,TGCAGCGCACGACAGGGGCCGGTCACCGGGGAGCTGTTTTTT
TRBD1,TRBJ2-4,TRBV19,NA,CASSIRGQLAKNIQYF,TGTGCCAGTAGTATAAGGGGGCAGCTAGCCAAAAACATTCAGTACTTC
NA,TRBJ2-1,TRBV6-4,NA,CASSQDQGGNEQFF,TGTGCCAGCAGTCAGGACCAAGGCGGGAATGAGCAGTTCTTC
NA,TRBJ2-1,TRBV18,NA,CASSPGWGPKTYNEQFF,TGTGCCAGCTCACCTGGGTGGGGGCCTAAGACCTACAATGAGCAGTTCTTC
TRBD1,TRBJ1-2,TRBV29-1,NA,CSVGKTQGALDGYTF,TGCAGCGTCGGAAAGACGCAGGGGGCTCTCGATGGCTACACCTTC
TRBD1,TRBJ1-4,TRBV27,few,CASRLGTATNEKLFF,TGTGCCAGCAGATTAGGGACAGCAACTAATGAAAAACTGTTTTTT
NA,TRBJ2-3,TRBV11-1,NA,CASSLDASTDTQYF,TGTGCCAGCAGCTTAGATGCGAGCACAGATACGCAGTATTTT
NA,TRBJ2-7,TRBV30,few,CAWSEVGAEQYF,TGTGCCTGGAGCGAAGTGGGGGCCGAGCAGTACTTC
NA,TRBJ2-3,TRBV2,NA,CASSHYRVKADTQYF,TGTGCCAGCAGTCATTACAGGGTCAAAGCAGATACGCAGTATTTT
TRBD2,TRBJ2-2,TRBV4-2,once,CASSQDQLAGGGELFF,TGTGCCAGCAGCCAAGATCAATTAGCGGGAGGTGGGGAGCTGTTTTTT
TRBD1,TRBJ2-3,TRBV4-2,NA,CASSLGQGSTDTQYF,TGTGCCAGCAGCCTTGGACAGGGGAGCACAGATACGCAGTATTTT
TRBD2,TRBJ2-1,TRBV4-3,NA,CASSQRLAPSYNEQFF,TGCGCCAGCAGCCAACGACTAGCCCCTTCCTACAATGAGCAGTTCTTC
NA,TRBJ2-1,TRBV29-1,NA,CSVEPGVKQQFF,TGCAGCGTTGAACCGGGGGTTAAACAGCAGTTCTTC
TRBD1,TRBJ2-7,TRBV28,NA,CASIGQVNLYEQYF,TGTGCCAGCATCGGACAGGTTAACCTCTACGAGCAGTACTTC
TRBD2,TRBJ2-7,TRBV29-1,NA,CSVGRLAGGNEQYF,TGCAGCGTAGGGAGACTAGCGGGAGGAAACGAGCAGTACTTC
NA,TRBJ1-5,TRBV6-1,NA,CAISQGGNQPQHF,TGTGCCATCTCGCAGGGTGGTAATCAGCCCCAGCATTTT
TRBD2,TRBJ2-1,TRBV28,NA,CASTINLGGEEQFF,TGTGCCAGCACCATTAACCTGGGAGGGGAAGAGCAGTTCTTC
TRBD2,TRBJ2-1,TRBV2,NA,CARTLSGREQFF,TGTGCCAGAACTCTTAGCGGGAGAGAGCAGTTCTTC
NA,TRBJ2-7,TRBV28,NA,CASSLLGVREQYF,TGTGCCAGCAGTTTATTAGGGGTCCGCGAGCAGTACTTC
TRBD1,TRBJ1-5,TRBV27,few,CASSFSPQGTSNQPQHF,TGTGCCAGCAGTTTCAGCCCACAGGGGACTAGCAATCAGCCCCAGCATTTT
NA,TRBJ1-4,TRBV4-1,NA,CASSQLQGEGEKLFF,TGCGCCAGCAGCCAGCTACAGGGAGAAGGCGAAAAACTGTTTTTT
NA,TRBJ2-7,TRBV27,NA,CASSRGRNYEQYF,TGTGCCAGCAGCAGGGGACGGAACTACGAGCAGTACTTC
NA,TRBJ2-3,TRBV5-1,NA,CASSLFGRGTDTQYF,TGCGCCAGCAGCCTATTTGGGCGGGGCACAGATACGCAGTATTTT
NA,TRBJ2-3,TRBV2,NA,CATTSTDTQYF,TGTGCCACCACTAGCACAGATACGCAGTATTTT
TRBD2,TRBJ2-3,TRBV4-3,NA,CASSRGTSGISDTDTQYF,TGCGCCAGCAGCCGCGGGACTAGCGGGATCTCTGACACAGATACGCAGTATTTT
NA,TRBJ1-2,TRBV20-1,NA,CRGGAGGYTF,TGCAGGGGGGGGGCCGGAGGCTACACCTTC
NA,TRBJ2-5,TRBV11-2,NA,CASSPVFSSLETQYF,TGTGCCAGCAGCCCAGTCTTCAGTTCGTTGGAGACCCAGTACTTC
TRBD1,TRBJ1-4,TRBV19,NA,CASRASGTDEKLFF,TGTGCCAGTAGGGCGTCCGGGACAGATGAAAAACTGTTTTTT
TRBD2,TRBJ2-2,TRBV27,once,CASSPTGTSGRAIGELFF,TGTGCCAGCAGTCCGACCGGGACTAGCGGGAGGGCCATAGGGGAGCTGTTTTTT
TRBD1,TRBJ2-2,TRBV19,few,CASSTGQGNTGELFF,TGTGCCAGTAGTACCGGACAGGGGAACACCGGGGAGCTGTTTTTT
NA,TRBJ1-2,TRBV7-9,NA,CASSLDSRAYGYTF,TGTGCCAGCAGCTTAGACTCGAGGGCGTATGGCTACACCTTC
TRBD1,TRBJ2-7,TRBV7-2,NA,CASSKAPRPGQLYEQYF,TGTGCCAGCAGCAAGGCCCCCCGACCGGGACAGCTATACGAGCAGTACTTC
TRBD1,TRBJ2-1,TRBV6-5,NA,CASSYRGLSYNEQFF,TGTGCCAGCAGTTACAGGGGGCTCTCCTACAATGAGCAGTTCTTC
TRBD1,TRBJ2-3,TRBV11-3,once,CASSSGTRQGSTDTQYF,TGTGCCAGCAGCTCGGGTACCCGACAGGGTAGTACAGATACGCAGTATTTT
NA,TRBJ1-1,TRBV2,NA,CASSIQMNTEAFF,TGTGCCAGCTCAATTCAGATGAACACTGAAGCTTTCTTT
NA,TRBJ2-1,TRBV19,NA,CASRAQGVIYNEQFF,TGTGCCAGTAGGGCACAGGGCGTGATTTACAATGAGCAGTTCTTC
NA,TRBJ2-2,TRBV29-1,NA,CSVARGTGELFF,TGCAGCGTTGCCCGCGGGACCGGGGAGCTGTTTTTT
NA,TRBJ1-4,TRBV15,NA,CATSDRLGSSHEKLFF,TGTGCCACCAGCGATCGCCTGGGCAGTTCCCATGAAAAACTGTTTTTT
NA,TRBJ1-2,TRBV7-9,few,CASSLVEAGYTF,TGTGCCAGCAGCTTAGTAGAGGCTGGCTACACCTTC
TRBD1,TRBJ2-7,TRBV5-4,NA,CASSGDRAYEQYF,TGTGCCAGCAGCGGTGACAGGGCCTACGAGCAGTACTTC
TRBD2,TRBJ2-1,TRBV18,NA,CASSPASGIITNEQFF,TGTGCCAGCTCACCGGCTAGCGGGATAATAACAAATGAGCAGTTCTTC
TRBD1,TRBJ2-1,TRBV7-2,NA,CASSLAGQGAFEQFF,TGTGCCAGCAGCTTAGCTGGACAGGGGGCTTTCGAGCAGTTCTTC
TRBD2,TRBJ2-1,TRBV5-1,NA,CASSRLSGSYNEQFF,TGCGCCAGCAGCCGCCTAAGCGGGAGTTACAATGAGCAGTTCTTC
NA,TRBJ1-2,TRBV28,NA,CASFQGTPYGRGYTF,TGTGCCAGCTTCCAGGGCACCCCCTACGGACGTGGCTACACCTTC
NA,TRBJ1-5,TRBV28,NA,CASSASTGWFQPQHF,TGTGCCAGCAGTGCGAGTACAGGGTGGTTTCAGCCCCAGCATTTT